The 26 T cell receptor beta chains below come from one sample, sequenced in a study of identical twins. TCRdb called the 5' RACE reads again in MiXCR, with one record for every CDR3 protein. The sample consists of around 340,000 distinct CDR3 sequences, roughly 9% of them appearing once. The sample consisted of naive T cells sorted from blood. These TCRs come from a woman aged 45 to 65 in good health.

The rearrangement uses TRBV24-1 and TRBJ2-1; 12 bases agree with TRBD2. V shed 1 base, J shed 3 bases, and the junction held 6 bases outside the gene matches. Per the germline V gene, CDR1 is KGHDR and CDR2 is SFDVKD. This CDR3 is built from 18 residues. The CDR3 loop reads CATSDLNRTSGNYNEQFF. The CDR3 coding sequence is TGTGCCACCAGTGATTTAAACCGGACTAGCGGGAACTACAATGAGCAGTTCTTC.

CDR3 sequence (DNA): TGCAGCGTTGAGCAGGCTCCTTTCTTT. It translates to CSVEQAPFF. This chain joins TRBV29-1 and TRBJ1-1; D gene uncertain. This CDR3 is 9 amino acids long. The germline V gene has CDR1 SQVTM and CDR2 ANQGSEA. The germline V and J ends were trimmed by 3 bases and 12 bases, with 8 bases remaining between them.

This clonotype appeared many times. The chain joins TRBV4-1 to TRBJ1-1; no definite D call. The CDR3 length is 13 residues. CDR1 and CDR2 (germline): MGHRA, YSYEKL. V was pared by 1 base and J by 11 bases, with 14 bases between. The CDR3 DNA follows: TGCGCCAGCAGCCAAGCGGGATACCTAGGGGCTTTCTTT. The encoded protein is CASSQAGYLGAFF.

The chain's CDR3 is CASSLGDGREQYF. DNA for the CDR3: TGCGCCAGCAGCTTGGGTGATGGGAGGGAGCAGTACTTC. The chain links TRBV5-1 to TRBJ2-7; possibly TRBD2 for D (6 bases). Trimming removed 0 bases at V and 7 bases at J, with 11 bases between. Germline V gene lookup returns CDR1 SGHRS and CDR2 YFSETQ. The CDR3 sequence is 13 residues long.

The CDR3 region is CASSQFILTGKTYGYTF. The DNA of the CDR3 is TGCGCCAGCAGCCAATTTATCCTGACAGGGAAAACCTATGGCTACACCTTC. The chain carries TRBV4-1 and TRBJ1-2, with 7 bases that match TRBD1. Germline V CDR1 and CDR2: MGHRA, YSYEKL. The CDR3 covers 17 residues. The trim removed 2 bases at V and 4 bases at J, leaving 13 bases unmatched.

In its sample, this clonotype was seen many times. This sequence joins TRBV2 and TRBJ2-1; the match to TRBD2 covers 11 bases. Trimming removed 9 bases from V and 6 bases from J; junction bases left unmatched: 4. Germline-derived CDR1 and CDR2 are SNHLY and FYNNEI. CDR3 length equals 13 residues. Here the CDR3 reads CARRGTSGNEQFF. The CDR3 DNA reads as TGTGCCAGGAGAGGGACTAGCGGCAATGAGCAGTTCTTC.

This clonotype showed up just a few times. The J gene is TRBJ2-3, the V gene TRBV5-1, with 14 bases matching TRBD2. The CDR3 totals 16 residues. V was pared by 4 bases and J by 6 bases, with 7 bases of the junction left unmatched. Germline V gene lookup returns CDR1 SGHRS and CDR2 YFSETQ. DNA for the CDR3: TGCGCCAGCAGCGGGGGACTAGCGGGAGTGCCCGATACGCAGTATTTT. Protein sequence: CASSGGLAGVPDTQYF. Filled out from reference TRBV5-1 and TRBJ2-3, the complete variable domain reads KAGVTQTPRYLIKTRGQQVTLSCSPISGHRSVSWYQQTPGQGLQFLFEYFSETQRNKGNFPGRFSGRQFSNSRSEMNVSTLELGDSALYLCASSGGLAGVPDTQYFGPGTRLTVL.

This clonotype was seen more than once but under ten times. V usage is TRBV7-9 and J usage is TRBJ1-4; a possible D gene is TRBD1 (5 bases). Per germline, CDR1 SEHNR and CDR2 FQNEAQ (reference sequence). The CDR3 has 14 residues. Trimming removed 5 bases from V and 7 bases from J, with 14 bases in between. The CDR3 bases are TGTGCCAGCAGCCCGAGGGACGCCTTTGAAAAACTGTTTTTT. Translated, it gives CASSPRDAFEKLFF.

This clonotype showed up many times. The V gene is TRBV20-1, the J gene TRBJ2-3, with D uncertain. V dropped 5 bases and J dropped 3 bases, with 3 bases sitting between them. Germline assignment: CDR1 DFQATT and CDR2 SNEGSKA (reference sequence). The CDR3 runs to 10 residues. The CDR3 nucleotides are TGCAGTGCTGGAACAGATACGCAGTATTTT. Residues: CSAGTDTQYF.

In this sample, this clonotype turned up a few times. This CDR3 is CASSQEERARYYEQYF. The CDR3 nucleotides are TGTGCCAGCAGCCAAGAAGAGCGGGCTCGCTACTACGAGCAGTACTTC. The genes are TRBV3-1 and TRBJ2-7; a possible D gene is TRBD2 (6 bases). The CDR3 runs 16 residues. The germline gives CDR1 LGHDT, CDR2 YNNKEL (reference sequence). Trimming cost V 0 bases and J 3 bases, with 15 bases left between them.

This clonotype appeared a few times. The chain is built from TRBV12-3 or TRBV12-4 and TRBJ2-2; 12 bases match TRBD2. The CDR3 loop spans 15 amino acids. V dropped 8 bases and J dropped 6; count of bases not matched to a gene: 7. CDR3 nucleotide sequence: TGTGCCAGCTTTATGACTAGCGGGAGCGCCGGGGAGCTGTTTTTT. Its translation: CASFMTSGSAGELFF.

The genes are TRBV3-1 and TRBJ2-2, with D possibly matching TRBD1 (5 bases). V lost 2 bases, J lost 3 bases, and 7 bases lay in between. Germline CDR1 LGHDT, CDR2 YNNKEL (reference sequence). The CDR3 loop spans 14 amino acids. The chain's CDR3 is CASSQRQYTGELFF. The CDR3 DNA follows: TGTGCCAGCAGCCAAAGACAGTACACCGGGGAGCTGTTTTTT.

CDR3 amino acids: CASSSYDGNTEAFF. The CDR3 DNA is TGCGCCAGCAGCTCTTACGACGGGAACACTGAAGCTTTCTTT. The chain combines TRBV5-1 with TRBJ1-1; D gene uncertain. CDR3 length: 14 residues. Germline CDR1 reads SGHRS; CDR2 reads YFSETQ. V was cut by 3 bases and J by 1 base, with 10 bases left in between.

A few counts support this clonotype. This chain uses TRBV19 with TRBJ2-1; D perhaps matches TRBD2 (5 bases). CDR1 and CDR2 from the germline V gene are LNHDA and SQIVND (reference sequence). This CDR3 is built from 14 residues. The V and J ends lost 1 base and 4 bases respectively, with 8 bases between them. CDR3 sequence (DNA): TGTGCCAGTAGTATAGGTTCGGGGTACAATGAGCAGTTCTTC. Its translation is CASSIGSGYNEQFF.

This clonotype was recorded many times. Here the CDR3 reads CSVLREEGHYGYTF. The CDR3 coding sequence is TGCAGCGTTCTAAGGGAAGAGGGACACTATGGCTACACCTTC. The rearrangement joins TRBV29-1 to TRBJ1-2, with TRBD1 as a possible D gene (5 bases). The CDR3 runs to 14 residues. The germline gives CDR1 SQVTM, CDR2 ANQGSEA. V was trimmed by 5 bases and J by 3 bases, leaving 16 bases between them.

This rearrangement joins TRBV4-2 to TRBJ1-1; D unresolved. This CDR3 contains 15 residues. Trimming cost V 4 bases and J 1 base, with 13 bases left between them. CDR1 is LGHNA, CDR2 YNFKEQ, per germline. CDR3: CASSPAGTENTEAFF. As DNA, the CDR3 is TGTGCCAGCAGCCCCGCGGGAACAGAGAACACTGAAGCTTTCTTT.

Many counts were recorded for this clonotype. V and J are TRBV12-3 or TRBV12-4 and TRBJ2-1, with 10 bases lining up with TRBD2. J gave up 0 bases and V 6 bases, and 5 bases lay outside the gene matches. The CDR3 contains 16 residues. CDR3 sequence: CASSLLAGGSYNEQFF. Here the CDR3 DNA reads TGTGCCAGCAGCTTGTTAGCGGGGGGCTCCTACAATGAGCAGTTCTTC.

The table lists this clonotype with many counts. The chain joins TRBV20-1 to TRBJ2-1, with TRBD1 identical over 9 bases. Trimming cost V 2 bases and J 4 bases; bases outside gene matches: 9. Germline V gene data show CDR1 as DFQATT and CDR2 as SNEGSKA (reference sequence). This CDR3 is built from 16 residues. The CDR3 DNA follows: TGCAGTGCTAGACCCCTTCCGGGACAGGGTTACAATGAGCAGTTCTTC. Protein sequence: CSARPLPGQGYNEQFF.

The V and J genes are TRBV2 and TRBJ2-5; weak D call: TRBD1 (6 bases). The CDR3 is 12 residues long. CDR1 and CDR2 from the germline V gene are SNHLY and FYNNEI. V dropped 6 bases and J dropped 7 bases, with 12 bases sitting between them. The CDR3 DNA sequence: TGTGCCAGCAGCCCAAGGGGGTGGACCCAGTACTTC. This sequence encodes CASSPRGWTQYF.

This clonotype was recorded many times. The rearrangement links TRBV7-8 to TRBJ2-7; 7 nucleotides match TRBD2. This CDR3 spans 14 amino acids. Trimming cost V 2 bases and J 2 bases; bases outside gene matches: 3. Germline V gene lookup returns CDR1 SGHVS and CDR2 FQNEAQ. The CDR3 DNA follows: TGTGCCAGCAGCTTATTGCTAGCGGCCTACGAGCAGTACTTC. Protein sequence: CASSLLLAAYEQYF.

The V gene is TRBV7-9, the J gene TRBJ2-5, with D perhaps TRBD1 or TRBD2 (5 bases each). CDR3 length: 14 residues. Trimming took off 4 bases at V and 4 bases at J, with 13 bases between the two ends. Germline-derived CDR1 and CDR2 are SEHNR and FQNEAQ (reference sequence). CDR3 sequence: CASSWDQQRETQYF. In nucleotides, the CDR3 is TGTGCCAGCAGCTGGGACCAGCAGCGAGAGACCCAGTACTTC.

The rearrangement joins TRBV29-1 to TRBJ1-2; tentative D call: TRBD1 (5 bases). The length of the CDR3 is 13 residues. Trimming took off 0 bases at V and 5 bases at J, with 10 bases between the two ends. Germline V gene sequence: CDR1 SQVTM, CDR2 ANQGSEA. DNA of the CDR3: TGCAGCGTTGAAGAGGAGGGGTGGTATGGCTACACCTTC. Translated: CSVEEEGWYGYTF. The variable domain in full, with the rest retrieved from reference TRBV29-1 and TRBJ1-2, is SAVISQKPSRDICQRGTSLTIQCQVDSQVTMMFWYRQQPGQSLTLIATANQGSEATYESGFVIDKFPISRPNLTFSTLTVSNMSPEDSSIYLCSVEEEGWYGYTFGSGTRLTVV.

Many counts were recorded for this clonotype. This chain joins TRBV24-1 and TRBJ2-1; 7 nucleotides agree with TRBD2. V gave up 5 bases and J gave up 5 bases; unmatched junction bases: 8. Germline assignment: CDR1 KGHDR and CDR2 SFDVKD. The CDR3 spans 15 residues. Written as DNA, the CDR3 is TGTGCCACCAGTGTTGCGGGGAGGGCCGACAATGAGCAGTTCTTC. Translated: CATSVAGRADNEQFF.

This clonotype was counted at least ten times. The gene calls are TRBV7-9 and TRBJ1-1, with D unresolved. CDR3 length equals 12 residues. V lost 5 bases and J 7 bases, leaving 11 bases between the germline ends. The germline gives CDR1 SEHNR, CDR2 FQNEAQ (reference sequence). CDR3 in DNA: TGTGCCAGCAGCCCTCTGAAGCTTGAAGCTTTCTTT. Translated: CASSPLKLEAFF. The complete variable domain, with remaining parts taken from reference TRBV7-9 and TRBJ1-1, reads DTGVSQNPRHKITKRGQNVTFRCDPISEHNRLYWYRQTLGQGPEFLTYFQNEAQLEKSRLLSDRFSAERPKGSFSTLEIQRTEQGDSAMYLCASSPLKLEAFFGQGTRLTVV.

This chain's CDR3 is CATSDWVSGNNEQFF. CDR3 bases: TGTGCCACCAGTGATTGGGTTAGCGGTAACAATGAGCAGTTCTTC. The J gene is TRBJ2-1, the V gene TRBV24-1; D may be TRBD2 (6 bases). V was cut by 2 bases and J by 5 bases, with 12 bases left in between. CDR1 is KGHDR and CDR2 is SFDVKD in the germline V gene. The CDR3 has 15 residues.

The V gene is TRBV5-1, the J gene TRBJ2-1; possible D gene TRBD1, 6 bases. The germline V and J ends were trimmed by 5 bases and 0 bases, with 12 bases remaining between them. Per germline, CDR1 SGHRS and CDR2 YFSETQ. The length of the CDR3 is 15 residues. The chain's CDR3 is CASRTGSNSYNEQFF. The CDR3 DNA reads TGCGCCAGCAGGACAGGATCTAACTCCTACAATGAGCAGTTCTTC.